These 21 T cell receptor beta chains share one sample of origin, sequenced in a study of blood T cell repertoires in COVID-19 (dated by TCRdb to between 2020 and 2021). Library method: the immunoSEQ multiplex PCR assay. The immuneACCESS repertoire file appears here via TCRdb, limited to in-frame rearrangements. These files lack a portion of the clones; in checked studies, under half of the deficit traces to unresolved V genes, and the cause of the others is not known. This sample gives 120,000 or so clones in total; 83% of them show up just once. The ten biggest clones cover about 5.5% of the sample. Sample: peripheral blood. The receptors come from a man aged 80 or over with active or convalescent COVID-19.

In this sample, this clone turned up once. This chain connects TRBV6-5 to TRBJ1-5; unclear D gene. The CDR3 covers 14 residues. The germline gives CDR1 MNHEY, CDR2 SVGAGI. The germline V and J ends were trimmed by 7 bases and 2 bases, with 12 bases remaining between them. The CDR3 protein is CASTTGRGNQPQHF. CDR3 in DNA: TGTGCCAGCACTACCGGGCGGGGCAATCAGCCCCAGCATTTT.

V usage is TRBV7-3 and J usage is TRBJ1-5, with D possibly TRBD1 on 6 matching bases. V was shortened by 10 bases and J by 7 bases, with 20 bases between the two germline ends. The CDR3 loop spans 14 amino acids. Per the germline V gene, CDR1 is SGHTA and CDR2 is FQGTGA. The CDR3: CATSYGGLLQPQHF. CDR3 DNA sequence: TGTGCCACTTCGTACGGGGGGCTTCTGCAGCCCCAGCATTTT.

The V call is TRBV6-5, the J call TRBJ2-5; 12 nucleotides line up with TRBD2. Trimming cost V 2 bases and J 0 bases; bases outside gene matches: 1. The CDR3 spans 16 residues. CDR1 and CDR2 from the germline V gene are MNHEY and SVGAGI. CDR3 in amino acids: CASSYGLAGNQETQYF. The DNA for the CDR3 is TGTGCCAGCAGTTACGGACTAGCGGGGAACCAAGAGACCCAGTACTTC.

CDR3 protein: CASSQDPSRGTDTQYF. CDR3 nucleotides: TGTGCCAGCAGCCAAGATCCTTCCAGGGGAACAGATACGCAGTATTTT. The J gene is TRBJ2-3, the V gene TRBV4-2; perhaps TRBD1 as D (6 bases). The germline V and J ends were trimmed by 0 bases and 3 bases, with 13 bases remaining between them. Germline loops: CDR1 LGHNA, CDR2 YNFKEQ. The CDR3 runs 16 residues.

The chain recombines TRBV12-5 with TRBJ1-5; TRBD1 is a possible D gene (6 bases). CDR3 length: 15 residues. The V gene's germline CDR1 is LGHNT and CDR2 FRNRAP. The germline V and J ends were trimmed by 0 bases and 2 bases, with 8 bases remaining between them. The CDR3 here is CASGLVGAGNQPQHF. The CDR3 DNA reads as TGTGCTAGTGGTTTGGTGGGGGCGGGCAATCAGCCCCAGCATTTT.

The chain is built from TRBV18 and TRBJ1-6; 8 bases are a match to TRBD1. The CDR3 is 14 residues long. V was pared by 2 bases and J by 10 bases, with 4 bases of the junction left unmatched. The germline V gene has CDR1 KGHSH and CDR2 LQKENI. This chain's CDR3 is CASSPTGTGSPLHF. CDR3 DNA: TGTGCCAGCTCACCAACTGGGACAGGATCACCCCTCCACTTT.

V gene TRBV18 combines with J gene TRBJ2-5; D call uncertain. CDR1 is KGHSH and CDR2 is LQKENI in the germline V gene. The CDR3 length is 14 residues. V was trimmed by 2 bases and J by 2 bases, leaving 9 bases between them. This CDR3 reads CASSPGAQQETQYF. CDR3 in DNA: TGTGCCAGCTCACCAGGAGCCCAGCAAGAGACCCAGTACTTC.

The J gene is TRBJ2-1, the V gene TRBV6-5; 8 bases fit TRBD1. The V gene end was trimmed by 6 bases and the J gene end by 4 bases; junction bases not matched to a gene: 5. The CDR3 runs to 14 residues. Germline V gene data show CDR1 as MNHEY and CDR2 as SVGAGI. The DNA of the CDR3 is TGTGCCAGCAGCAGTGGACAGGGATACAATGAGCAGTTCTTC. It is translated as CASSSGQGYNEQFF.

J is TRBJ1-1 and V is TRBV3-1 (or the pseudogene TRBV3-2), with 8 bases lining up with TRBD1. Germline assignment: CDR1 LGHDT and CDR2 YNNKEL (reference sequence). The CDR3 sequence is 15 residues long. The junction had 4 bases not matched to a gene; V was cut back by 0 bases and J by 4 bases. The CDR3 loop reads CASSQDDRGATEAFF. DNA for the CDR3: TGTGCCAGCAGCCAAGATGACAGGGGTGCCACTGAAGCTTTCTTT.

The chain combines TRBV7-9 with TRBJ2-7; D is possibly TRBD2 (5 bases). V was trimmed by 4 bases and J by 5 bases, leaving 15 bases between them. The CDR3 contains 14 residues. The germline V gene has CDR1 SEHNR and CDR2 FQNEAQ (reference sequence). The CDR3 DNA sequence: TGTGCCAGCAGCTCCGAGAGTCAGAGGGACGAGCAGTACTTC. Its translation: CASSSESQRDEQYF.

The V gene is TRBV2, the J gene TRBJ2-5; 8 bases agree with TRBD1. Per the germline V gene, CDR1 is SNHLY and CDR2 is FYNNEI. The CDR3 is 13 residues long. Trimming removed 6 bases from V and 5 bases from J; junction bases left unmatched: 5. DNA for the CDR3: TGTGCCAGCAGCCGGACAGGGATGGAGACCCAGTACTTC. Translated: CASSRTGMETQYF.

The chain combines TRBV27 with TRBJ2-3, with D perhaps TRBD2 (6 bases). The CDR3 runs 16 residues. Trimming shortened V by 8 bases and J by 4 bases, and 22 bases separated the two germline ends. CDR1 is MNHEY, CDR2 SMNVEV, per germline (reference sequence). The CDR3 nucleotides are TGTGCCAGCCAAACAACAACTAGCCACAAGCCAGATACGCAGTATTTT. Encoded protein: CASQTTTSHKPDTQYF.

V is TRBV5-8 and J is TRBJ2-2; the D gene is possibly TRBD1 (5 bases). The CDR3 spans 15 residues. CDR1 SGHTS and CDR2 YDEGEE come from the germline V gene. Between the trimmed V and J ends, which lost 4 bases and 2 bases, there was a span of 12 bases. The chain's CDR3 is CASSRRGSNTGELFF. The CDR3 nucleotides are TGTGCCAGCAGCAGAAGGGGCAGCAACACCGGGGAGCTGTTTTTT.

This chain joins TRBV18 and TRBJ1-1; D is unresolved. The germline gives CDR1 KGHSH, CDR2 LQKENI. V was shortened by 0 bases and J by 5 bases, with 16 bases between the two germline ends. The CDR3 runs 16 residues. The CDR3 spells CASSPPGRTGRTEAFF. The CDR3 DNA follows: TGTGCCAGCTCACCACCAGGCAGGACTGGTAGGACTGAAGCTTTCTTT. Together with reference TRBV18 and TRBJ1-1, the CDR3 gives the full variable domain: NAGVMQNPRHLVRRRGQEARLRCSPMKGHSHVYWYRQLPEEGLKFMVYLQKENIIDESGMPKERFSAEFPKEGPSILRIQQVVRGDSAAYFCASSPPGRTGRTEAFFGQGTRLTVV.

The gene calls are TRBV2 and TRBJ1-5, with TRBD1 as a possible D gene (5 bases). Trimming removed 8 bases from V and 1 base from J, with 15 bases in between. Germline V gene sequence: CDR1 SNHLY, CDR2 FYNNEI. The CDR3 contains 15 residues. The CDR3 DNA is TGTGCCAGCCGACTTGGGCAGGGAAGCAATCAGCCCCAGCATTTT. It codes for CASRLGQGSNQPQHF.

The chain carries TRBV7-9 and TRBJ1-1; perhaps TRBD1 as D (5 bases). Germline V CDR1 and CDR2: SEHNR, FQNEAQ (reference sequence). The CDR3 loop spans 15 amino acids. Trimming cost V 3 bases and J 4 bases, with 15 bases left between them. In DNA, the CDR3 is TGTGCCAGCAGCTTTTCCGGGGGTGGTGGCACTGAAGCTTTCTTT. It specifies CASSFSGGGGTEAFF. Variable domain in full (rest from reference TRBV7-9 and TRBJ1-1): DTGVSQNPRHKITKRGQNVTFRCDPISEHNRLYWYRQTLGQGPEFLTYFQNEAQLEKSRLLSDRFSAERPKGSFSTLEIQRTEQGDSAMYLCASSFSGGGGTEAFFGQGTRLTVV.

The V and J genes are TRBV9 and TRBJ2-3; 9 bases agree with TRBD2. The germline gives CDR1 SGDLS, CDR2 YYNGEE. The length of the CDR3 is 15 residues. With V trimmed by 3 bases and J by 4 bases, 6 bases remained unmatched. This CDR3 is CASSAGGGAADTQYF. The CDR3 coding sequence is TGTGCCAGCAGCGCCGGCGGGGGGGCGGCAGATACGCAGTATTTT.

This clone was detected only once. The sample carries other DNA sequences with the same CDR3. Written as DNA, the CDR3 is TGCAGCGTTGACACGGGGACAGATACGCAGTATTTT. Protein product: CSVDTGTDTQYF. The gene calls are TRBV29-1 and TRBJ2-3; D may be TRBD2 (5 bases). In germline, CDR1 is SQVTM, CDR2 ANQGSEA. The CDR3 has 12 residues. The V end lost 3 bases, the J end lost 3 bases, and 7 bases lay between the germline ends.

The V and J genes are TRBV5-6 and TRBJ1-2, with 11 bases identical to TRBD1. The CDR3 covers 15 residues. Per germline, CDR1 SGHDT and CDR2 YYEEEE. V gave up 6 bases and J gave up 8 bases; unmatched junction bases: 12. The CDR3 DNA reads TGTGCCAGCACCTCCCGGACAGGGGGCGCAGGGGGCTACACCTTC. Protein product: CASTSRTGGAGGYTF. The full variable domain, completed using reference TRBV5-6 and TRBJ1-2, is DAGVTQSPTHLIKTRGQQVTLRCSPKSGHDTVSWYQQALGQGPQFIFQYYEEEERQRGNFPDRFSGHQFPNYSSELNVNALLLGDSALYLCASTSRTGGAGGYTFGSGTRLTVV.

This clone was seen a few times. This chain joins TRBV6-6 and TRBJ1-2, with D possibly matching TRBD1 (6 bases). CDR1 MNHNY and CDR2 SVGAGI come from the germline V gene (reference sequence). This CDR3 region has 12 residues. V lost 7 bases to trimming and J lost 4 bases, with 10 bases between them. CDR3 amino acids: CASTGGGYGYTF. DNA of the CDR3: TGTGCCAGCACGGGAGGGGGCTATGGCTACACCTTC.

The CDR3 region is CSVHIAGGSTDTQYF. CDR3 DNA: TGCAGCGTCCATATAGCGGGGGGGAGCACAGATACGCAGTATTTT. The chain recombines TRBV29-1 with TRBJ2-3, with TRBD2 identical over 11 bases. The CDR3 consists of 15 residues. Germline V gene data show CDR1 as SQVTM and CDR2 as ANQGSEA. Trimming took 6 bases from V and 0 from J; bases not matched to a gene: 5.